These 31 T cell receptor beta chains came from one sample sequenced in a study of beta chain features in type 1 diabetes (dated by TCRdb to between 2017 and 2018). Libraries were constructed by the immunoSEQ multiplex PCR assay. The entire amount of isolated RNA was reverse transcribed using the High Capacity cDNA Reverse Transcription Kit, so the sequenced TCRB transcripts were expressed ones. TCRdb carries this immuneACCESS record with in-frame sequences only. Its versions omit some clonotypes, under half of them owing to an unresolved V gene in the studies checked, with the rest unexplained. The sample table shows hundreds of thousands of clones, and roughly 10% are seen once. In total, the top ten clones hold 0.045% to 0.05% of the sample. Material for sequencing was naive CD4+ T cells from blood. In the paper's terms, the cell subset or site label means: true naive CD4+ T cells. These receptors were taken from a woman younger than 30 in good health.

This clone turned up a few times. Distinct nucleotide sequences in the sample also encode this CDR3. The chain carries TRBV29-1 and TRBJ2-1; TRBD2 aligns across 10 bases. CDR3 length: 14 residues. In germline, CDR1 is SQVTM, CDR2 ANQGSEA. CDR3 DNA: TGCAGTGTACGTCTAGCGGGAGCCTACAATGAGCAGTTCTTC. This gives the protein CSVRLAGAYNEQFF.

The rearrangement uses TRBV9 and TRBJ2-5; D might be TRBD2 (7 bases). The CDR3 consists of 15 residues. V was shortened by 3 bases and J by 1 base, with 13 bases between the two germline ends. Germline CDR1 SGDLS, CDR2 YYNGEE. The DNA for the CDR3 is TGTGCCAGCAGCGGTCGGGGGGCCACCCAAGAGACCCAGTACTTC. As protein: CASSGRGATQETQYF.

This clone was counted a few times. This rearrangement joins TRBV10-3 to TRBJ2-7; D is perhaps TRBD2 (5 bases). From germline, CDR1 is ENHRY and CDR2 SYGVKD. This CDR3 spans 12 amino acids. V gave up 2 bases and J gave up 9 bases, with 11 bases separating them. The CDR3 DNA reads TGTGCCATCAGTGAGGGAGGAGAGGGGCAGTACGTC. Protein product: CAISEGGEGQYV.

The chain joins TRBV4-2 to TRBJ2-5, with D perhaps TRBD1 (5 bases). The CDR3 is 16 residues long. Looked up from germline, CDR1 is LGHNA and CDR2 is YNFKEQ. The V end lost 5 bases, the J end lost 5 bases, and 21 bases lay between the germline ends. The CDR3 coding sequence is TGTGCCAGCAGCTTGACGCGGCAGGGCTTTAGGGAGACCCAGTACTTC. Amino acids: CASSLTRQGFRETQYF.

The chain joins TRBV15 to TRBJ2-5, with TRBD2 matching 7 bases. This CDR3 contains 14 residues. V trimming: 1 base; J trimming: 3 bases; junction bases outside the gene matches: 2. Germline V CDR1 and CDR2: LNHNV, YYDKDF (reference sequence). This CDR3 reads CATSRVLAEETQYF. The CDR3 DNA follows: TGTGCCACCAGCAGAGTGCTAGCGGAAGAGACCCAGTACTTC.

The rearrangement uses TRBV23-1 and TRBJ1-1; D possibly corresponds to TRBD1 (6 bases). TRBV23-1 is reported as an ORF; its role is uncertain. V dropped 1 base and J dropped 4 bases, with 16 bases sitting between them. The CDR3 runs to 16 residues. The CDR3 bases are TGCGCCAGCAGTCAATACCAGGGGCCAGTAGGCACTGAAGCTTTCTTT. It codes for CASSQYQGPVGTEAFF.

The rearrangement uses TRBV20-1 and TRBJ1-6; D is undetermined. The germline V gene has CDR1 DFQATT and CDR2 SNEGSKA (reference sequence). Trimming pared 4 bases from V and 17 bases from J, leaving 15 bases between. The CDR3 consists of 11 residues. CDR3 bases: TGCAGTGCTAAATCGGGGAGGGTTGTCCACTTT. It encodes CSAKSGRVVHF.

The chain couples TRBV28 to TRBJ1-2, with D perhaps TRBD1 (5 bases). The length of the CDR3 is 12 residues. Trimming removed 2 bases at V and 8 bases at J, with 9 bases between. CDR1 is MDHEN and CDR2 is SYDVKM in the germline V gene. CDR3 bases: TGTGCCAGCAGTTTAAGGGGAGGCGGCTACACCTTC. Translation: CASSLRGGGYTF.

This chain joins TRBV29-1 and TRBJ2-2; no reliable D call. The CDR3 consists of 14 residues. V dropped 4 bases and J dropped 5 bases, with 14 bases sitting between them. Germline lookup yields CDR1 SQVTM and CDR2 ANQGSEA. CDR3 coding DNA: TGCAGCGTTGGCCGTTCGGTACGAACCGGGGAGCTGTTTTTT. Translation gives CSVGRSVRTGELFF.

This chain links TRBV28 with TRBJ1-5; TRBD1 matches 7 bases. Germline-derived CDR1 and CDR2 are MDHEN and SYDVKM. The CDR3 has 11 residues. V lost 5 bases to trimming and J lost 9 bases; unmatched junction nucleotides: 1. The CDR3 loop is CASSRTGPQHF. For the CDR3, the DNA is TGTGCCAGCAGTAGGACAGGGCCCCAGCATTTT.

This clone was counted only a few times. The chain carries TRBV7-2 and TRBJ1-5; TRBD1 matches at 7 bases. CDR1 and CDR2 from the germline V gene are SGHTA and FQGNSA. The J segment lost 6 bases and the V segment lost 5 bases, leaving 1 base of the junction unmatched. This CDR3 region has 12 residues. CDR3 region: CASSRGLQPQHF. CDR3 DNA sequence: TGTGCCAGCAGCAGGGGGCTTCAGCCCCAGCATTTT.

This clone came up a few times. The gene calls are TRBV7-9 and TRBJ2-7, with a weak D call TRBD1 (6 bases). V lost 5 bases to trimming and J lost 4 bases, with 18 bases between them. This CDR3 contains 15 residues. Looked up from germline, CDR1 is SEHNR and CDR2 is FQNEAQ (reference sequence). The CDR3 DNA follows: TGTGCCAGCAGCACAAGACAGGTTGGGATTTACGAGCAGTACTTC. It yields the protein CASSTRQVGIYEQYF. Using reference TRBV7-9 and TRBJ2-7 for the parts outside the CDR3, the full variable domain is DTGVSQNPRHKITKRGQNVTFRCDPISEHNRLYWYRQTLGQGPEFLTYFQNEAQLEKSRLLSDRFSAERPKGSFSTLEIQRTEQGDSAMYLCASSTRQVGIYEQYFGPGTRLTVT.

DNA for the CDR3: TGTGCCAGCAGCACCGGGACTAGTCTCAATGAGCAGTTCTTC. It translates to CASSTGTSLNEQFF. The V call is TRBV5-4, the J call TRBJ2-1; 8 nucleotides match TRBD2. The V gene's germline CDR1 is SGHNT and CDR2 YYREEE (reference sequence). This CDR3 region has 14 residues. The J segment lost 6 bases and the V segment lost 4 bases, leaving 6 bases of the junction unmatched.

The V gene is TRBV15, the J gene TRBJ1-4; 9 nucleotides match TRBD1. CDR1 and CDR2 from the germline V gene are LNHNV and YYDKDF (reference sequence). V lost 3 bases and J lost 7; bases outside the gene matches: 6. The CDR3 runs to 15 residues. This CDR3 is CATSSAGTGTEKLFF. CDR3 sequence (DNA): TGTGCCACCAGCAGTGCCGGGACAGGGACTGAAAAACTGTTTTTT.

In its sample, this clone was seen a few times. V gene TRBV4-3 combines with J gene TRBJ2-1; the match to TRBD2 covers 9 bases. Looked up from germline, CDR1 is LGHNA and CDR2 is YSLEER. The J segment lost 11 bases and the V segment lost 0 bases, leaving 8 bases of the junction unmatched. The CDR3 contains 15 residues. The DNA for the CDR3 is TGCGCCAGCAGCCAAGATCTGGGCGGGGGGGATAAGCAGTTCTTC. Translating gives CASSQDLGGGDKQFF.

The chain couples TRBV29-1 to TRBJ2-5; no reliable D call. This CDR3 spans 12 amino acids. Germline V gives CDR1 SQVTM, CDR2 ANQGSEA. The ends were cut back, 2 bases at V and 6 bases at J, with 10 bases in the middle. The CDR3 reads CSVERAQKTQYF. The CDR3 DNA follows: TGCAGCGTTGAAAGAGCCCAGAAGACCCAGTACTTC.

The CDR3 DNA follows: TGTGCCAGCAGACGGGACAGGCCGAACACCGGGGAGCTGTTTTTT. Its translation: CASRRDRPNTGELFF. The chain combines TRBV7-8 with TRBJ2-2, with TRBD1 identical over 8 bases. The germline gives CDR1 SGHVS, CDR2 FQNEAQ. The CDR3 has 15 amino acids. J gave up 0 bases and V 6 bases, and 3 bases lay outside the gene matches.

V is TRBV28 and J is TRBJ2-7, with TRBD2 matching over 7 bases. Trimming at V came to 9 bases and at J to 8 bases, leaving 16 bases not matched to a gene. CDR3 length: 14 residues. Germline V gene data show CDR1 as MDHEN and CDR2 as SYDVKM. The CDR3 reads CASVPGGSGGKQYF. The CDR3 DNA is TGTGCCAGTGTACCCGGGGGGTCAGGTGGGAAGCAGTACTTC.

This clone has more than one count but fewer than ten. The J gene is TRBJ1-2, the V gene TRBV18, with D possibly being TRBD1 (5 bases). CDR1 KGHSH and CDR2 LQKENI come from the germline V gene. This CDR3 is built from 15 residues. Trimming took 0 bases from V and 8 from J, leaving 16 bases between them. The CDR3 loop reads CASSPPVSGSKGYTF. Here the CDR3 DNA reads TGTGCCAGCTCACCACCGGTTTCAGGGTCTAAGGGCTACACCTTC.

The rearrangement uses TRBV7-3 and TRBJ2-1; D gene ambiguous. This CDR3 has 15 amino acids. Between the trimmed V and J ends, which lost 5 bases and 3 bases, there was a span of 14 bases. The germline V gene has CDR1 SGHTA and CDR2 FQGTGA. Here the CDR3 DNA reads TGTGCCAGCAGCGCGGCACGAGGCGGCTACAATGAGCAGTTCTTC. The encoded protein is CASSAARGGYNEQFF.

CDR3 region: CASSLAGQGATEAFF. DNA of the CDR3: TGCGCCAGCAGCTTGGCGGGACAGGGGGCCACTGAAGCTTTCTTT. The chain uses TRBV5-1 and TRBJ1-1; 12 nucleotides agree with TRBD1. Germline trimming cut 0 bases from V and 4 bases from J; bases unmatched to any gene: 1. The CDR3 has 15 amino acids. CDR1 is SGHRS, CDR2 YFSETQ, per germline.

The rearrangement uses TRBV4-1 and TRBJ2-7, with 11 positions matching TRBD1. Germline V CDR1 and CDR2: MGHRA, YSYEKL. The junction had 10 bases not matched to a gene; V was cut back by 4 bases and J by 5 bases. The CDR3 is made up of 16 amino acids. The CDR3 DNA sequence: TGCGCCAGCAGCCTGCGAACGGGACAGGGGGGCAACGAGCAGTACGTC. This encodes CASSLRTGQGGNEQYV.

This clone was recorded a few times. The genes are TRBV18 and TRBJ1-1; D is possibly TRBD1 (5 bases). V was clipped by 3 bases and J by 3 bases, with 14 bases between them. Germline CDR1 reads KGHSH; CDR2 reads LQKENI. This CDR3 contains 15 residues. CDR3 amino acids: CASSPLRGLDTEAFF. CDR3 bases: TGTGCCAGCTCACCGCTGAGGGGACTTGACACTGAAGCTTTCTTT.

The DNA for the CDR3 is TGTGCCAGCAGTGAACAGAGCGGGAGGTTTGGTGAGCAGTTCTTC. It is translated as CASSEQSGRFGEQFF. The chain carries TRBV6-1 and TRBJ2-1; 9 bases fit TRBD2. CDR1 and CDR2 from the germline V gene are MNHNS and SASEGT. Trimming at V came to 2 bases and at J to 9 bases, leaving 8 bases not matched to a gene. This CDR3 contains 15 residues.

The table lists this clone with a few counts. The gene calls are TRBV5-1 and TRBJ2-7; 8 nucleotides match TRBD1. With V trimmed by 3 bases and J by 4 bases, 3 bases remained unmatched. From germline, CDR1 is SGHRS and CDR2 YFSETQ. The CDR3 sequence is 13 residues long. CDR3 sequence: CASSYGTGYEQYV. CDR3 coding DNA: TGCGCCAGCAGCTATGGGACAGGATACGAGCAGTACGTC.

The rearrangement links TRBV20-1 to TRBJ1-5, with D hard to call. Trimming took 2 bases from V and 7 from J, leaving 6 bases between them. Germline V gives CDR1 DFQATT, CDR2 SNEGSKA (reference sequence). CDR3 length: 11 amino acids. The CDR3 DNA reads TGCAGTGCTAGACTAGGGCAGCCCCAGCATTTT. It codes for CSARLGQPQHF.

This clone was seen a handful of times. The CDR3 DNA is TGTGCCAGCAGTCCCGGACAGGGGGCGAGGACTGAAGCTTTCTTT. Protein product: CASSPGQGARTEAFF. The chain has TRBV7-2 and TRBJ1-1, with 11 bases aligning to TRBD1. After removal of 6 bases from V and 5 bases from J, the junction contained 8 bases not matched to a gene. The CDR3 consists of 15 residues. The germline gives CDR1 SGHTA, CDR2 FQGNSA.

In this sample, this clone turned up a few times. The chain combines TRBV7-2 with TRBJ2-3; D remains unclear. This CDR3 contains 12 residues. The V gene lost 3 bases and the J gene lost 5 bases, with 6 bases spanning the gap. Germline V gene sequence: CDR1 SGHTA, CDR2 FQGNSA. CDR3 sequence (DNA): TGTGCCAGCAGCTTGGACCTAGATACGCAGTATTTT. Encoded protein: CASSLDLDTQYF.

The chain combines TRBV2 with TRBJ2-1, with 9 bases fitting TRBD1. This CDR3 spans 16 amino acids. Germline V gene data show CDR1 as SNHLY and CDR2 as FYNNEI. V lost 5 bases, J lost 4 bases, and 9 bases stayed unmatched. DNA for the CDR3: TGTGCCAGCAGTCGGCAACCAGGGACAGGGTACAATGAGCAGTTCTTC. Amino acids: CASSRQPGTGYNEQFF. Supplemented by reference TRBV2 and TRBJ2-1, the full variable domain reads EPEVTQTPSHQVTQMGQEVILRCVPISNHLYFYWYRQILGQKVEFLVSFYNNEISEKSEIFDDQFSVERPDGSNFTLKIRSTKLEDSAMYFCASSRQPGTGYNEQFFGPGTRLTVL.

The genes are TRBV4-3 and TRBJ2-3; a weak D match, TRBD1 (6 bases). V shed 4 bases and J shed 4 bases, with 15 bases lying between them. The germline V gene encodes CDR1 LGHNA and CDR2 YSLEER. This CDR3 comprises 15 residues. In nucleotides, the CDR3 is TGCGCCAGCAGCCGACAACAGGGCGCCCCAGATACGCAGTATTTT. It yields the protein CASSRQQGAPDTQYF.

A few counts support this clone. V and J are TRBV19 and TRBJ2-5; TRBD2 agrees at 8 bases. The CDR3 consists of 15 residues. V lost 4 bases, J lost 2 bases, and 6 bases stayed unmatched. Germline assignment: CDR1 LNHDA and CDR2 SQIVND (reference sequence). The CDR3 DNA is TGTGCCAGTAGTACCCGACTAGCGACACAAGAGACCCAGTACTTC. It yields the protein CASSTRLATQETQYF.